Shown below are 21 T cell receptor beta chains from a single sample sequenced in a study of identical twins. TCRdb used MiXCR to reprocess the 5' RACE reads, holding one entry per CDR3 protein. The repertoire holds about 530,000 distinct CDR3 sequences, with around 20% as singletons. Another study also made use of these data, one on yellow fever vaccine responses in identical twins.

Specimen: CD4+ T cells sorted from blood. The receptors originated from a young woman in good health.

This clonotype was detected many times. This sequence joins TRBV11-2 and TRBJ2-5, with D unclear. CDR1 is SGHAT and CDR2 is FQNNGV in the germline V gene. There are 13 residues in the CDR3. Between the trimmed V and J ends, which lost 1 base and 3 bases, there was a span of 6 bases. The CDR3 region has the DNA TGTGCCAGCAGCTTAGTTAGTGAAGAGACCCAGTACTTC. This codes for CASSLVSEETQYF. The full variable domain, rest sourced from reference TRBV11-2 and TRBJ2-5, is EAGVAQSPRYKIIEKRQSVAFWCNPISGHATLYWYQQILGQGPKLLIQFQNNGVVDDSQLPKDRFSAERLKGVDSTLKIQPAKLEDSAVYLCASSLVSEETQYFGPGTRLLVL.

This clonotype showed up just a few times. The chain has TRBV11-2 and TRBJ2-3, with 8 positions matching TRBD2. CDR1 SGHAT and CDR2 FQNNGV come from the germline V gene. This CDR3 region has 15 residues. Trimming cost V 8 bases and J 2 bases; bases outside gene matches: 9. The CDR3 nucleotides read TGTGCCAGCGAATCCGGGACTAGATCCACAGATACGCAGTATTTT. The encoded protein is CASESGTRSTDTQYF.

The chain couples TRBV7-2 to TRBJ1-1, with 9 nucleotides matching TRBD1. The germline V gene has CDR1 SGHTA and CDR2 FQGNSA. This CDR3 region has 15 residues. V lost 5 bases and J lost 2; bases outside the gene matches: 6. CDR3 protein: CASSPGTGRNTEAFF. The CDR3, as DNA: TGTGCCAGCAGCCCCGGGACAGGGAGAAACACTGAAGCTTTCTTT.

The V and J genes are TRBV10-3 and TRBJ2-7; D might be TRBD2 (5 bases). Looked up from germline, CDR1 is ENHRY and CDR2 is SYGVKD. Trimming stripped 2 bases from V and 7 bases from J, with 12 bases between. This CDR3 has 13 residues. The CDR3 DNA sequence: TGTGCCATCAGTGAGGGGGAGACGAATGAGCAGTACTTC. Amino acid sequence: CAISEGETNEQYF.

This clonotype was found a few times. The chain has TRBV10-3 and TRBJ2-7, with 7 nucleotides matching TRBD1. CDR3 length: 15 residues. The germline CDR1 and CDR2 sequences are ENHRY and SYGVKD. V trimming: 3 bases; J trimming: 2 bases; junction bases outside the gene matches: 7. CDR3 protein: CAISEDRVGAYEQYF. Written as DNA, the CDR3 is TGTGCCATCAGTGAAGACAGGGTGGGAGCCTACGAGCAGTACTTC.

As DNA, the CDR3 is TGTGCCAGCAGTTTAGGGGGACAGGGTATCTACGAGCAGTACGTC. Protein: CASSLGGQGIYEQYV. The rearrangement uses TRBV12-3 or TRBV12-4 and TRBJ2-7; 9 bases are a match to TRBD1. CDR3 size: 15 residues. V lost 1 base to trimming and J lost 3 bases; unmatched junction nucleotides: 4.

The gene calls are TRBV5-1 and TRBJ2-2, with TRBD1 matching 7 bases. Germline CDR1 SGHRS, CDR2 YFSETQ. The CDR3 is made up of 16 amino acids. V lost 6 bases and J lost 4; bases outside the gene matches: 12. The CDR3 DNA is TGCGCCAGCACCCCCGGATGGGCAGGGGGCACCGGGGAGCTGTTTTTT. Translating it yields CASTPGWAGGTGELFF. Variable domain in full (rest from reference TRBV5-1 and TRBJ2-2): KAGVTQTPRYLIKTRGQQVTLSCSPISGHRSVSWYQQTPGQGLQFLFEYFSETQRNKGNFPGRFSGRQFSNSRSEMNVSTLELGDSALYLCASTPGWAGGTGELFFGEGSRLTVL.

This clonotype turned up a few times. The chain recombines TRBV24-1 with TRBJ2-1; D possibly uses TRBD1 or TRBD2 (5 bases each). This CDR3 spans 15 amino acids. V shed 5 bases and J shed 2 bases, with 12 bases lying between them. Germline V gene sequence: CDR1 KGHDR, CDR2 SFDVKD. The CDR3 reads CATSAGDRTYNEQFF. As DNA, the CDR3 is TGTGCCACCAGTGCCGGGGACCGAACCTACAATGAGCAGTTCTTC.

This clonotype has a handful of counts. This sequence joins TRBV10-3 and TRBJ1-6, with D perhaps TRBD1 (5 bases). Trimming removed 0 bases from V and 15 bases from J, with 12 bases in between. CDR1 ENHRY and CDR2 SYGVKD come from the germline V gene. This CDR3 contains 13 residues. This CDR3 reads CAISESWDGGLHF. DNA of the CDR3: TGTGCCATCAGTGAGTCATGGGACGGAGGCCTCCACTTT.

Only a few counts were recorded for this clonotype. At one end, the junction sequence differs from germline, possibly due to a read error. CDR3 loop: CADTYATGEQLF. The CDR3 bases are TGTGCCGACACCTACGCTACCGGGGAGCAGCTCTTC. V and J are TRBV7-6 and TRBJ2-1; tentatively, D is TRBD2 (5 bases). In germline, CDR1 is SGHVS, CDR2 FNYEAQ. The CDR3 length is 12 residues. Full variable domain (missing parts from reference TRBV7-6 and TRBJ2-1): GAGVSQSPRYKVTKRGQDVALRCDPISGHVSLYWYRQALGQGPEFLTYFNYEAQQDKSGLPNDRFSAERPEGSISTLTIQRTEQRDSAMYRCADTYATGEQLFGPGTRLTVL.

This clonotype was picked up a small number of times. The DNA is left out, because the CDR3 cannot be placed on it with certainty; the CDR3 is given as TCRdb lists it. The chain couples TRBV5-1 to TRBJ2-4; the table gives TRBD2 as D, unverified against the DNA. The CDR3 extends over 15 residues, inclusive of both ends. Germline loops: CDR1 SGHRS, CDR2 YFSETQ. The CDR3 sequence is CASSPGVASGNVVYF.

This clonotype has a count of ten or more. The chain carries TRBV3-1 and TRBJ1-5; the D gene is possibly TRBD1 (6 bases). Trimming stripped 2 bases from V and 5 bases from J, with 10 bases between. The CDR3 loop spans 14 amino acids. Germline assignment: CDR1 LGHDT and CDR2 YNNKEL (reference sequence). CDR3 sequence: CASSQRGTDQPQHF. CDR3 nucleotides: TGTGCCAGCAGCCAAAGGGGGACGGATCAGCCCCAGCATTTT.

CDR3 loop: CASSSPLNDSMNTEAFF. The CDR3 coding sequence is TGTGCCAGCAGCTCCCCGTTAAATGACAGCATGAACACTGAAGCTTTCTTT. This chain links TRBV11-2 with TRBJ1-1; the D gene is possibly TRBD1 (5 bases). The CDR3 has 17 residues. Trimming removed 4 bases from V and 0 bases from J, with 18 bases in between. Germline V gives CDR1 SGHAT, CDR2 FQNNGV.

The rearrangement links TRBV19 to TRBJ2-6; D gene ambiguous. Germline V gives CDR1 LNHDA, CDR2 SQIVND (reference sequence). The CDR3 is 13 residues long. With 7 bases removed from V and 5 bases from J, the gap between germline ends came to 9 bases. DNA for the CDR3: TGTGCCAGTATGGTCGGCTGGGCCAACGTCCTGACTTTC. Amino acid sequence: CASMVGWANVLTF.

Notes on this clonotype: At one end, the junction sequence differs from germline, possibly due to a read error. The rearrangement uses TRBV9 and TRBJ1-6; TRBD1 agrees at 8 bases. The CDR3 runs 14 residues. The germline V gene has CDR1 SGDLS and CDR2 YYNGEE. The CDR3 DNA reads TGTGCCAGCAGCCCAGAGGCAGGGGGCTCACTCCTCCACTTT. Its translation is CASSPEAGGSLLHF.

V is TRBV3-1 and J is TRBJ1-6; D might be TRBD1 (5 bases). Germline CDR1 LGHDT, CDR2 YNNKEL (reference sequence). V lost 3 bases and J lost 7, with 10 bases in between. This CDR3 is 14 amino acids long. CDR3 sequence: CASSQGPFNSPLHF. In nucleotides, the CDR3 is TGTGCCAGCAGCCAGGGGCCCTTCAATTCACCCCTCCACTTT.

The CDR3 DNA follows: TGCAGCGTTGAGGAGGGGCGATTTGAAGCTTTCTTT. Translated: CSVEEGRFEAFF. This chain joins TRBV29-1 and TRBJ1-1, with TRBD1 as a possible D gene (5 bases). The CDR3 runs 12 residues. Germline values: CDR1 SQVTM, CDR2 ANQGSEA. V lost 3 bases and J 7 bases, leaving 12 bases between the germline ends.

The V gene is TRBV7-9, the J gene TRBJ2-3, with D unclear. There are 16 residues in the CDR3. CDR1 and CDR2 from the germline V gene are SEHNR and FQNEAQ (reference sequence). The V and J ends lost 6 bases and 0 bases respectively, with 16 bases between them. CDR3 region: CASRSKLGASTDTQYF. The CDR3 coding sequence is TGTGCCAGCAGATCTAAGCTCGGAGCTAGCACAGATACGCAGTATTTT.

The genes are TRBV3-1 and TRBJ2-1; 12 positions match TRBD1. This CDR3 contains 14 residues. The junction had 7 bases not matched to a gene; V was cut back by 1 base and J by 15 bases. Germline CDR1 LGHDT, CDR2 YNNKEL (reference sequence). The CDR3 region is CASSQGLGQGAGFF. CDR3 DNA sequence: TGTGCCAGCAGCCAAGGTCTGGGACAGGGGGCTGGGTTCTTC.

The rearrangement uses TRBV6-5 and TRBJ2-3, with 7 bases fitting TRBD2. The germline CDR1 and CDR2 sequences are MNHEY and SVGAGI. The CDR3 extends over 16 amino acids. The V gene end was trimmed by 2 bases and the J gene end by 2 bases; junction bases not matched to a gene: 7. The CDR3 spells CASSYRAGGFTDTQYF. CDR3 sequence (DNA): TGTGCCAGCAGTTACCGCGCCGGGGGGTTCACAGATACGCAGTATTTT.

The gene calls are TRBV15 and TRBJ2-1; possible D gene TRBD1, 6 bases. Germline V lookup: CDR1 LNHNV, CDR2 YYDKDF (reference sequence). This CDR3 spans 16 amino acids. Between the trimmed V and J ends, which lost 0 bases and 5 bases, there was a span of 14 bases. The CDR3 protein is CATSREIGTRNNEQFF. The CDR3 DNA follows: TGTGCCACCAGCAGAGAAATTGGGACACGAAACAATGAGCAGTTCTTC.